Listed here is a single TCR beta chain. What it recognizes is unknown. These data come from a study of cytomegalovirus exposure and HLA in healthy donors. Study-wide results and caveats: Researchers reported in a later analysis that common viral pathogens appeared linked to several top clusters.

In the PCR, 60 Vbeta and 13 Jbeta primers were used. Produced via immunoSEQ multiplex PCR; TCRdb's table is partial and in-frame only. The repertoire includes 100,000 to 150,000 clones, 80% of them detected once, and 1% sits in the top ten. The V and J ends lost 0 bases and 7 bases, in that order; junction bases with no gene match: 12. CDR1 and CDR2 (germline): LNHNV, YYDKDF (reference sequence). The CDR3 has 16 amino acids. This sequence originates from a man aged 35-49 years in good health and CMV-seronegative. Sequences were obtained from PBMCs. The rearrangement links TRBV15 to TRBJ2-7; 7 bases map to TRBD1. The CDR3 coding sequence is TGTGCCACCAGCAGAGATGGCGGAGACAGGGTGTGGGAGCAGTACTTC. Protein product: CATSRDGGDRVWEQYF.